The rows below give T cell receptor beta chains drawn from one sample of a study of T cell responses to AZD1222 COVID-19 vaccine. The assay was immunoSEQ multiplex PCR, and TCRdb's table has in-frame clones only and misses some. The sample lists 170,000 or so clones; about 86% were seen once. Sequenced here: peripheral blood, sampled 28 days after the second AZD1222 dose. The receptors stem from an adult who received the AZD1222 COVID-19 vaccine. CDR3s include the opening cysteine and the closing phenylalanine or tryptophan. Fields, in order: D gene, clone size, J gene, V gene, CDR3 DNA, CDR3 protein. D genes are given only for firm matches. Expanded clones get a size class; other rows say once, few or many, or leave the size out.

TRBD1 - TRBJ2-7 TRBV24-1 TGTGCCACCAGTGATTCTGGGACAGGGATTTGGGACTACGAGCAGTACTTC CATSDSGTGIWDYEQYF
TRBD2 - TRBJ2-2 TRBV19 TGTGCCAGTAGTATTGTGAGCGGGGGGGCTCCCGGGGAGCTGTTTTTT CASSIVSGGAPGELFF
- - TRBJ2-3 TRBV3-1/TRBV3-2 TGTGCCAGCAGCCAAGATGTCGGGGGCGCGGGGGTGGCGCAGTATTTT CASSQDVGGAGVAQYF
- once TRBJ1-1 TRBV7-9 TGTGCCAGCAGCTTAGTTGGTGGCCTAGCTTTCTTT CASSLVGGLAFF
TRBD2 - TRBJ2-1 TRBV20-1 TGCAGTGCTAGTAAGCGGGGGGGATATAATGAGCAGTTCTTC CSASKRGGYNEQFF
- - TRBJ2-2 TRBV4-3 TGCGCCAGCAGCCAAGATAGAGACACCGGGGAGCTGTTTTTT CASSQDRDTGELFF
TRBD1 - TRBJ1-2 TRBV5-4 TGTGCCAGCAGCTCCTCGGGACAGGGTAACTATGGCTACACCTTC CASSSSGQGNYGYTF
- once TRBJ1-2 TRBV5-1 TGCGCCAGCAGCTCCGGGTCTAACTATGGCTACACCTTC CASSSGSNYGYTF
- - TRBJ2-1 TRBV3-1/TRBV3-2 TGTGCCAGCAGCCAAGCCTACACTCGGAATGAGCAGTTCTTC CASSQAYTRNEQFF
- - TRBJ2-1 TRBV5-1 TGCGCCAGCAGCTTGGACGGCCATGAGCAGTTCTTC CASSLDGHEQFF
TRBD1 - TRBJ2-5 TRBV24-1 TGTGCCACCAGTGATCCGGGACAGGTCCAAGAGACCCAGTACTTC CATSDPGQVQETQYF
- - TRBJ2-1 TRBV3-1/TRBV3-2 TGTGCCAGCAGCCCTCGGGAGCGAGGTGAGCAGTTCTTC CASSPRERGEQFF
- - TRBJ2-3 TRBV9 TGTGCCAGCAGCCCAGATGGCAGGGTGTCAGATACGCAGTATTTT CASSPDGRVSDTQYF
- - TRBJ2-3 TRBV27 TGTGCCAGCAGCTGGTTGGATACGCAGTATTTT CASSWLDTQYF
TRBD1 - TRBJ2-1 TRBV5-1 TGCGCCAGCAGCTTGGGGACAGGGGAAGCCGAGCAGTTCTTC CASSLGTGEAEQFF
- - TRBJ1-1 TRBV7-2 TGTGCCAGCAGCCAAACAGGGCAGAACACTGAAGCTTTCTTT CASSQTGQNTEAFF
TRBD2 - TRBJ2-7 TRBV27 TGTGCCAGCAGTGAGCCCTTGGGACTAGCCCCCTACGAGCAGTACTTC CASSEPLGLAPYEQYF
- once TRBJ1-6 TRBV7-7 TGTGCTAGCAGCTTAGAGGACTGGAGCTCCTATAATTCACCCCTCCACTTT CASSLEDWSSYNSPLHF
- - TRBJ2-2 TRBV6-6 TGTGCCAGCAGTTACAAGGGCGGGGAGCTGTTTTTT CASSYKGGELFF
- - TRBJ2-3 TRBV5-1 TGCGCCAGCAGAGACCCATCAGATACGCAGTATTTT CASRDPSDTQYF
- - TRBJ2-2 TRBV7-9 TGTGCCAGCAGCCTGGGATTGAACACCGGGGAGCTGTTTTTT CASSLGLNTGELFF
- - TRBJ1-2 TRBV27 TGTGCCAGCAGCCCGGACATTGCGGTCGGTGGCTACACCTTC CASSPDIAVGGYTF
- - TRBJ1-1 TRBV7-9 TGTGCCAGCAGCTCACTGGACAGATCTTTCACTGAAGCTTTCTTT CASSSLDRSFTEAFF
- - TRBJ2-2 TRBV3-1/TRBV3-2 TGTGCCAGCAGCCAAACGGCGGAGCTGTTTTTT CASSQTAELFF
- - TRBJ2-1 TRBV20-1 TGCAGTGCTATTGCGGACAATGAGCAGTTCTTC CSAIADNEQFF
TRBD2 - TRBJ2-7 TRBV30 TGTGCCTGGAGTGTAGGACTAGCGGGGATCTACGAGCAGTACTTC CAWSVGLAGIYEQYF
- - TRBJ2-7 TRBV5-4 TGTGCCAGCAGCTTGGCCAGGGGGGGGGTCGACGAGCAGTACTTC CASSLARGGVDEQYF